Each of the 18 T cell receptor beta chains below was sequenced from the same sample in a study of long-term antiretroviral therapy in people with HIV. This was the immunoSEQ v3.0 assay at survey level. Clones were sequenced by immunoSEQ multiplex PCR, and TCRdb holds only the in-frame ones, with some missing. The repertoire holds more than 25,000 clones, with around 77% as singletons. Sample: unsorted PBMCs, taken 2.1 years after starting antiretroviral therapy. The receptor source for this set is a man aged 25 to 40 with HIV.

In its sample, this clone was seen once. V and J are TRBV4-1 and TRBJ1-1; D uncertain. The V and J ends lost 0 bases and 0 bases respectively, with 5 bases between them. CDR1 is MGHRA and CDR2 is YSYEKL in the germline V gene. This CDR3 is built from 14 residues. The CDR3 is CASSQETMNTEAFF. In nucleotides, the CDR3 is TGCGCCAGCAGCCAAGAAACCATGAACACTGAAGCTTTCTTT.

This chain uses TRBV30 with TRBJ2-1, with 9 bases fitting TRBD1. This CDR3 spans 15 amino acids. The germline V gene encodes CDR1 GTSNPN and CDR2 SVGIG (reference sequence). The trim removed 5 bases at V and 4 bases at J, leaving 9 bases unmatched. The CDR3 here is CAWAHNRGPYNEQFF. CDR3 in DNA: TGTGCCTGGGCTCACAACAGGGGGCCTTACAATGAGCAGTTCTTC.

This chain connects TRBV9 to TRBJ2-4; D is possibly TRBD2 (6 bases). The CDR3 is 14 amino acids. Germline values: CDR1 SGDLS, CDR2 YYNGEE. Between the trimmed V and J ends, which lost 0 bases and 8 bases, there was a span of 12 bases. The CDR3 loop reads CASSVVGGSDIQYF. Here the CDR3 DNA reads TGTGCCAGCAGCGTAGTTGGAGGGTCGGACATTCAGTACTTC.

The V call is TRBV5-6, the J call TRBJ2-7; tentative D call: TRBD1 (5 bases). The CDR3 has 14 amino acids. V was pared by 0 bases and J by 3 bases, with 10 bases between. The germline gives CDR1 SGHDT, CDR2 YYEEEE. The CDR3 sequence: CASSLVGRVYEQYF. CDR3 in DNA: TGTGCCAGCAGCTTGGTGGGCAGGGTCTACGAGCAGTACTTC.

The V call is TRBV5-5, the J call TRBJ1-1; D uncertain. This CDR3 has 12 residues. The ends were cut back, 5 bases at V and 3 bases at J, with 8 bases in the middle. Per germline, CDR1 SGHKS and CDR2 YYEKEE (reference sequence). CDR3 sequence: CASSRQDTEAFF. Here the CDR3 DNA reads TGTGCCAGCAGTAGACAAGACACTGAAGCTTTCTTT.

The gene calls are TRBV11-2 and TRBJ2-7; 8 nucleotides agree with TRBD2. Germline CDR1 reads SGHAT; CDR2 reads FQNNGV. The V and J ends lost 4 bases and 4 bases, in that order; junction bases with no gene match: 0. This CDR3 contains 12 residues. The DNA of the CDR3 is TGTGCCAGCAGCTCGGGGGGGTACGAGCAGTACTTC. Encoded protein: CASSSGGYEQYF.

The chain links TRBV9 to TRBJ1-2; D is unclear. V lost 8 bases to trimming and J lost 4 bases, with 18 bases between them. Germline CDR1 SGDLS, CDR2 YYNGEE. The CDR3 is 14 residues long. CDR3 DNA: TGTGCCAGTACCCCTCCGGGCGGCGGCTATGGCTACACCTTC. Residues: CASTPPGGGYGYTF.

This clone was seen just once. The V and J genes are TRBV11-1 and TRBJ2-1, with no clear D. The germline gives CDR1 SGHAT, CDR2 FQDESV (reference sequence). V was shortened by 5 bases and J by 4 bases, with 15 bases between the two germline ends. The CDR3 is made up of 15 amino acids. For the CDR3, the DNA is TGTGCCAGCAGCGTAAGCCTAGAAGGATACAATGAGCAGTTCTTC. Its translation is CASSVSLEGYNEQFF.

CDR3 sequence (DNA): TGTGCCAGCAGCTTAGAAAGCTCCTACGAGCAGTACTTC. This gives the protein CASSLESSYEQYF. V is TRBV11-2 and J is TRBJ2-7; D remains ambiguous. V lost 0 bases, J lost 0 bases, and 3 bases lay in between. Germline V gene sequence: CDR1 SGHAT, CDR2 FQNNGV. The CDR3 is 13 amino acids.

This rearrangement joins TRBV7-9 to TRBJ1-4; weak D call: TRBD1 (6 bases). Germline assignment: CDR1 SEHNR and CDR2 FQNEAQ (reference sequence). The CDR3 totals 14 residues. V lost 5 bases to trimming and J lost 2 bases, with 9 bases between them. As DNA, the CDR3 is TGTGCCAGCAGCCCAGGGGCCACTAATGAAAAACTGTTTTTT. Protein sequence: CASSPGATNEKLFF.

This clone appeared once. The chain couples TRBV9 to TRBJ1-1, with 9 nucleotides matching TRBD1. V shed 8 bases, J shed 4 bases, and the junction held 12 bases outside the gene matches. The germline gives CDR1 SGDLS, CDR2 YYNGEE. The CDR3 is 15 amino acids. The CDR3 protein is CASGRTGVGGTEAFF. The CDR3 coding sequence is TGTGCCAGTGGGCGGACAGGGGTCGGAGGCACTGAAGCTTTCTTT. Based on the CDR3 plus reference TRBV9 and TRBJ1-1, the full variable domain is DSGVTQTPKHLITATGQRVTLRCSPRSGDLSVYWYQQSLDQGLQFLIQYYNGEERAKGNILERFSAQQFPDLHSELNLSSLELGDSALYFCASGRTGVGGTEAFFGQGTRLTVV.

V usage is TRBV29-1 and J usage is TRBJ2-3, with 8 bases lining up with TRBD1. Germline V gives CDR1 SQVTM, CDR2 ANQGSEA. CDR3 length equals 13 residues. Unmatched junction bases numbered 4, after V lost 6 bases and J lost 2 bases. The CDR3 loop is CSVLDRATDTQYF. DNA for the CDR3: TGCAGCGTCCTGGACAGGGCCACAGATACGCAGTATTTT.

This clone is medium-sized (0.01 to 0.1%) by share. The chain links TRBV27 to TRBJ2-7; 12 bases are shared with TRBD2. V dropped 6 bases and J dropped 3; count of bases not matched to a gene: 9. Germline V lookup: CDR1 MNHEY, CDR2 SMNVEV (reference sequence). CDR3 size: 16 residues. The CDR3: CASSQGLAGFFYEQYF. For the CDR3, the DNA is TGTGCCAGCAGCCAAGGACTAGCGGGATTTTTCTACGAGCAGTACTTC.

This chain uses TRBV6-5 with TRBJ1-4; D is undetermined. Trimming left V 6 bases short and J 0 bases short, with 8 bases between. The CDR3 consists of 14 residues. From germline, CDR1 is MNHEY and CDR2 SVGAGI. In DNA, the CDR3 is TGTGCCAGCAGACTAACTGCAACTAATGAAAAACTGTTTTTT. Its translation: CASRLTATNEKLFF.

V is TRBV14 and J is TRBJ2-1; 7 bases align to TRBD2. Per germline, CDR1 SGHDN and CDR2 FVKESK. V shed 0 bases and J 6 bases; nucleotides not matched to a gene: 14. This CDR3 has 18 residues. CDR3 nucleotide sequence: TGTGCCAGCAGCCAAGATTTCGACTTAGCGGGTAAAATCAATGAGCAGTTCTTC. This encodes CASSQDFDLAGKINEQFF.

This clone was found once. The gene calls are TRBV6-5 and TRBJ2-7, with 9 bases lining up with TRBD1. CDR1 MNHEY and CDR2 SVGAGI come from the germline V gene. CDR3 length: 13 amino acids. The V segment lost 4 bases and the J segment 6 bases; nucleotides outside the gene matches: 4. The CDR3 loop is CASSLGTGTEQYF. DNA for the CDR3: TGTGCCAGCAGTTTAGGGACAGGGACCGAGCAGTACTTC.

This clone has a handful of counts. The chain employs TRBV11-2 and TRBJ2-2; TRBD1 agrees at 9 bases. CDR3 length: 15 amino acids. Germline V gene lookup returns CDR1 SGHAT and CDR2 FQNNGV. J lost 9 bases, V lost 1 base, and 6 bases had no gene match. CDR3 bases: TGTGCCAGCAGCTTAGGACAGGGGGGACCCAGGGAGCTGTTTTTT. Its translation: CASSLGQGGPRELFF. The whole variable domain, filled in from reference TRBV11-2 and TRBJ2-2, reads EAGVAQSPRYKIIEKRQSVAFWCNPISGHATLYWYQQILGQGPKLLIQFQNNGVVDDSQLPKDRFSAERLKGVDSTLKIQPAKLEDSAVYLCASSLGQGGPRELFFGEGSRLTVL.

The genes are TRBV7-9 and TRBJ1-6; 9 nucleotides line up with TRBD1. Per germline, CDR1 SEHNR and CDR2 FQNEAQ (reference sequence). The CDR3 length is 16 residues. The ends lost 5 bases at V and 7 bases at J; junction bases unmatched: 9. CDR3 in DNA: TGTGCCAGCAGCACTCAGGGGACAGGGCCAAATTCACCCCTCCACTTT. Its protein product is CASSTQGTGPNSPLHF.